The 21 T cell receptor beta chains reported below all come from one sample, sequenced in a study of human T cells and chemical hapten exposure. Indicated time point: patch test 3, about 24 weeks after DPC sensitization. Stated treatment: therapeutic diphenylcyclopropenone sensitization with weekly scalp DPC. Using its own MiXCR run on the RACE reads, TCRdb lists one record per CDR3 protein. Here the sample spans roughly 64,000 distinct CDR3 sequences, 9.5% to 12% being singletons. This material consisted of whole blood, taken in connection with sensitization to the hapten diphenylcyclopropenone (DPC). Receptors originate from a woman aged 30 to 39 with alopecia areata. Some clones in this sample may be carry-over from other donors' samples.

Only a few counts were recorded for this clonotype. The chain uses TRBV6-5 and TRBJ1-6; D unresolved. With 2 bases removed from V and 7 bases from J, the gap between germline ends came to 12 bases. The germline V gene encodes CDR1 MNHEY and CDR2 SVGAGI. The CDR3 is 15 residues long. CDR3 coding DNA: TGTGCCAGCAGTTACGCCGGGGATCGGAATTCACCCCTCCACTTT. Amino acid sequence: CASSYAGDRNSPLHF.

CDR3 residues: CASSTPSGANVLTF. In DNA form, the CDR3 reads TGTGCCAGCAGTACACCCTCTGGGGCCAACGTCCTGACTTTC. The chain combines TRBV11-2 with TRBJ2-6; D not resolved. The ends were cut back, 6 bases at V and 0 bases at J, with 6 bases in the middle. Germline CDR1 and CDR2: SGHAT and FQNNGV. CDR3 length: 14 residues.

This clonotype appeared a few times. The rearrangement links TRBV19 to TRBJ1-1; 7 bases are a match to TRBD1. Germline-derived CDR1 and CDR2 are LNHDA and SQIVND (reference sequence). V trimming: 3 bases; J trimming: 2 bases; junction bases outside the gene matches: 9. CDR3 length: 16 residues. CDR3 nucleotides: TGTGCCAGTAGTATTAGTGTTGGACAGGTCAACACTGAAGCTTTCTTT. Its protein is CASSISVGQVNTEAFF.

The table lists this clonotype with many counts. The chain couples TRBV18 to TRBJ1-5; maybe TRBD1 (5 bases). V was clipped by 6 bases and J by 9 bases, with 21 bases between them. The germline gives CDR1 KGHSH, CDR2 LQKENI. The CDR3 totals 15 residues. CDR3 sequence reads: CASSPGTLVSGPQHF. CDR3 sequence (DNA): TGTGCCAGCTCTCCCGGGACCCTTGTTTCAGGGCCCCAGCATTTT.

The V call is TRBV29-1, the J call TRBJ2-3, with a weak D call TRBD2 (6 bases). The CDR3 length is 12 residues. Germline CDR1 and CDR2: SQVTM and ANQGSEA. The DNA for the CDR3 is TGCAGAATCCGGGAGCGCACAGATACGCAGTATTTT. Translated, it gives CRIRERTDTQYF.

The V gene is TRBV28, the J gene TRBJ2-3, with a tentative D call TRBD2 (6 bases). This CDR3 contains 14 residues. Germline values: CDR1 MDHEN, CDR2 SYDVKM. V gave up 7 bases and J gave up 6 bases, with 17 bases separating them. The CDR3 loop is CASTITAGRDTQYF. The CDR3 DNA reads TGTGCCAGCACCATAACGGCGGGAAGGGATACGCAGTATTTT.

In its sample, this clonotype was seen many times. The chain carries TRBV3-1 and TRBJ2-5; no clear D. CDR1 is LGHDT and CDR2 is YNNKEL in the germline V gene (reference sequence). Trimming removed 3 bases from V and 1 base from J, with 6 bases in between. The CDR3 extends over 13 amino acids. The CDR3 region has the DNA TGTGCCAGCAGCCACAGTTCCCAAGAGACCCAGTACTTC. Translation: CASSHSSQETQYF.

This clonotype was seen only a few times. The V and J genes are TRBV6-6 and TRBJ2-1; TRBD1 might be the D (5 bases). The germline CDR1 and CDR2 sequences are MNHNY and SVGAGI (reference sequence). The germline V and J ends were trimmed by 8 bases and 6 bases, with 14 bases remaining between them. This CDR3 spans 13 amino acids. The CDR3: CASRMGLRNEQFF. CDR3 DNA: TGTGCCAGCCGAATGGGGCTTCGCAATGAGCAGTTCTTC.

The sample holds many counts of this clonotype. The rearrangement joins TRBV4-1 to TRBJ2-1; D remains ambiguous. Trimming removed 0 bases from V and 8 bases from J, with 11 bases in between. The CDR3 runs to 14 residues. Germline lookup yields CDR1 MGHRA and CDR2 YSYEKL. The chain's CDR3 is CASSQDLPPYEQFF. CDR3 nucleotides: TGCGCCAGCAGCCAAGATCTTCCCCCGTATGAGCAGTTCTTC.

The gene calls are TRBV6-2 or TRBV6-3 and TRBJ1-6, with D unresolved. CDR1 and CDR2 from the germline V gene are MNHEY and SVGEGT. Trimming removed 2 bases at V and 6 bases at J, with 8 bases between. There are 14 residues in the CDR3. CDR3 DNA sequence: TGTGCCAGCAGTTACCTGCAGCCTAATTCACCCCTCCACTTT. Protein sequence: CASSYLQPNSPLHF.

The V gene is TRBV28, the J gene TRBJ2-7, with D unclear. The CDR3 has 14 residues. The V gene's germline CDR1 is MDHEN and CDR2 SYDVKM. V lost 5 bases and J lost 2, with 13 bases in between. DNA for the CDR3: TGTGCCAGCAGTCCCCCGATCGGAACCTACGAGCAGTACTTC. Amino acid sequence: CASSPPIGTYEQYF.

This clonotype was recorded many times. The rearrangement links TRBV29-1 to TRBJ2-5; possibly TRBD1 for D (6 bases). V was clipped by 4 bases and J by 2 bases, with 11 bases between them. The germline gives CDR1 SQVTM, CDR2 ANQGSEA. There are 13 residues in the CDR3. The CDR3: CSVATGLQETQYF. CDR3 nucleotide sequence: TGCAGCGTTGCTACAGGGTTACAAGAGACCCAGTACTTC.

This clonotype has only a few counts. The chain is built from TRBV25-1 and TRBJ2-3; the D is unclear. The germline gives CDR1 MGHDK, CDR2 SYGVNS. The CDR3 spans 14 residues. Trimming cost V 8 bases and J 0 bases, with 12 bases left between them. The CDR3 nucleotides are TGTGCCAGCGGCATTGAACCTAGCACAGATACGCAGTATTTT. Protein sequence: CASGIEPSTDTQYF.

This clonotype was observed a few times. The chain uses TRBV7-2 and TRBJ2-5; no definite D call. The CDR3 extends over 13 amino acids. CDR1 and CDR2 (germline): SGHTA, FQGNSA. With 3 bases removed from V and 2 bases from J, the gap between germline ends came to 7 bases. As DNA, the CDR3 is TGTGCCAGCAGCTTCCAACTACAAGAGACCCAGTACTTC. This translates into CASSFQLQETQYF.

This clonotype was seen only a few times. The chain couples TRBV2 to TRBJ2-1; 11 nucleotides agree with TRBD2. V trimming: 2 bases; J trimming: 8 bases; junction bases outside the gene matches: 5. CDR1 and CDR2 from the germline V gene are SNHLY and FYNNEI. The CDR3 sequence is 15 residues long. The CDR3 DNA sequence: TGTGCCAGCAGTGAATCACTAGCGGGAGACCATGAGCAGTTCTTC. Protein sequence: CASSESLAGDHEQFF.

This clonotype was seen many times. The gene calls are TRBV7-3 and TRBJ2-3; D is ambiguous. V was trimmed by 4 bases and J by 3 bases, leaving 8 bases between them. CDR3 length: 13 residues. Germline V gene data show CDR1 as SGHTA and CDR2 as FQGTGA. The CDR3 region has the DNA TGTGCCAGCAGCTCCCCAGGAACAGATACGCAGTATTTT. Amino acids: CASSSPGTDTQYF.

This chain connects TRBV18 to TRBJ2-1, with 13 positions matching TRBD2. This CDR3 has 14 residues. The germline CDR1 and CDR2 sequences are KGHSH and LQKENI. Trimming at V came to 6 bases and at J to 7 bases, leaving 3 bases not matched to a gene. The CDR3 is CASSGTSGINEQFF. The CDR3 nucleotides read TGTGCCAGCTCCGGGACTAGCGGGATTAATGAGCAGTTCTTC.

The chain has TRBV7-8 and TRBJ1-2; D gene unclear. Per germline, CDR1 SGHVS and CDR2 FQNEAQ. V lost 5 bases and J lost 8, with 21 bases in between. CDR3 length: 15 residues. CDR3 bases: TGTGCCAGCAGCCACGACCGGGCCCGACTGGAGGGCTACACCTTC. Protein product: CASSHDRARLEGYTF.

Only a few counts were recorded for this clonotype. This CDR3 reads CASQPKGRLNTGELFF. CDR3 bases: TGTGCCAGCCAGCCGAAGGGCAGGTTGAACACCGGGGAGCTGTTTTTT. The chain uses TRBV27 and TRBJ2-2; D call uncertain. V lost 8 bases to trimming and J lost 1 base, with 17 bases between them. Germline V gene data show CDR1 as MNHEY and CDR2 as SMNVEV (reference sequence). The CDR3 is made up of 16 amino acids.

In this sample, this clonotype turned up many times. The V and J genes are TRBV6-5 and TRBJ1-1, with a weak D call TRBD1 (5 bases). This CDR3 has 15 amino acids. Germline-derived CDR1 and CDR2 are MNHEY and SVGAGI. The V gene lost 3 bases and the J gene lost 4 bases, with 15 bases spanning the gap. Here the CDR3 DNA reads TGTGCCAGCAGTTATGGCGCCAGGGTAGTCACTGAAGCTTTCTTT. This encodes CASSYGARVVTEAFF.

A few counts support this clonotype. V usage is TRBV12-3 or TRBV12-4 and J usage is TRBJ2-7, with 10 bases lining up with TRBD1. The CDR3 extends over 14 amino acids. V shed 6 bases, J shed 3 bases, and the junction held 5 bases outside the gene matches. CDR3 sequence: CASRLTGGGYEQYF. CDR3 nucleotides: TGTGCCAGCAGATTGACAGGGGGCGGCTACGAGCAGTACTTC.